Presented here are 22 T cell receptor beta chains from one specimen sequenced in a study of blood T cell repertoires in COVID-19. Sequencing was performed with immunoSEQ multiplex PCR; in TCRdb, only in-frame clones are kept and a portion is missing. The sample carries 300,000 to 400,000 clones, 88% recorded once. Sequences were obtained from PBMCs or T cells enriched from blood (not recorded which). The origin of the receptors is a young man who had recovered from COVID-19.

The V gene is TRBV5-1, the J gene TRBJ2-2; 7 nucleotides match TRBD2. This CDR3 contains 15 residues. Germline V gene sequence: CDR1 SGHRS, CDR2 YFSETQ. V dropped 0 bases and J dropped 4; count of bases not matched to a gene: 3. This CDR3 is CASSLAGGGTGELFF. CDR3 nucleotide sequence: TGCGCCAGCAGCTTGGCCGGCGGGGGCACCGGGGAGCTGTTTTTT.

The chain's CDR3 is CASSDRDFAGNTIYF. The CDR3 DNA is TGTGCCAGCAGTGACCGGGATTTCGCTGGAAACACCATATATTTT. The rearrangement links TRBV6-1 to TRBJ1-3; no clear D. V lost 3 bases and J lost 2, with 11 bases in between. There are 15 residues in the CDR3. The V gene's germline CDR1 is MNHNS and CDR2 SASEGT.

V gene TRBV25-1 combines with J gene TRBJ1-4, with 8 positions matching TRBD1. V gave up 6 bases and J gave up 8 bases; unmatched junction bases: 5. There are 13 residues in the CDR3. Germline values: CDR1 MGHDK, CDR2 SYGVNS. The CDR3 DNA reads TGTGCCAGCAGGGACAGGGAAGGCGAAAAACTGTTTTTT. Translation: CASRDREGEKLFF. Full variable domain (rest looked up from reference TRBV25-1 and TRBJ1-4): EADIYQTPRYLVIGTGKKITLECSQTMGHDKMYWYQQDPGMELHLIHYSYGVNSTEKGDLSSESTVSRIRTEHFPLTLESARPSHTSQYLCASRDREGEKLFFGSGTQLSVL.

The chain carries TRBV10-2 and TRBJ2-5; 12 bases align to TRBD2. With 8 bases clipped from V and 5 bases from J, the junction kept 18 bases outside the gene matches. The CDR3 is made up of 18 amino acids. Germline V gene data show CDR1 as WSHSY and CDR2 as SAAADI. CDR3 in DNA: TGCGCCAGCCCTCCCACCGGGACTAGCGGGTTTATGACGGAGACCCAGTACTTC. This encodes CASPPTGTSGFMTETQYF.

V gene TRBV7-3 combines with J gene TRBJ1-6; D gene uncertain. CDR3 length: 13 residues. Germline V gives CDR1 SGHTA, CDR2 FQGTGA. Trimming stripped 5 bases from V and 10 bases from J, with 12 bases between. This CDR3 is CASSAAVRSPLHF. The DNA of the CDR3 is TGTGCCAGCAGCGCCGCGGTTCGATCACCCCTCCACTTT.

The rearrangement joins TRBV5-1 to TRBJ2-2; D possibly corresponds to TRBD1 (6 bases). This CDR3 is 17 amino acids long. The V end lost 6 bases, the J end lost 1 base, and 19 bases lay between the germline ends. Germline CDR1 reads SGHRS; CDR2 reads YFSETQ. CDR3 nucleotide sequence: TGCGCCAGCACACTCAATTCCGACAGGAAGAACACCGGGGAGCTGTTTTTT. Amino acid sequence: CASTLNSDRKNTGELFF.

The DNA for the CDR3 is TGTGCCAGCAGAAACAGGCCTGGGACCTACGAGCAGTACTTC. Amino acids: CASRNRPGTYEQYF. The chain employs TRBV7-8 and TRBJ2-7, with a weak D call TRBD1 (5 bases). This CDR3 has 14 amino acids. V was clipped by 6 bases and J by 2 bases, with 14 bases between them. Germline assignment: CDR1 SGHVS and CDR2 FQNEAQ.

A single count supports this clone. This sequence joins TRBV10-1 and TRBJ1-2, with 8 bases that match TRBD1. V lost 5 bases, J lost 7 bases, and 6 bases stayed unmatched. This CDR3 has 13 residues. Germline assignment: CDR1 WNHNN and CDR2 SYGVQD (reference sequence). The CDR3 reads CASSFGQGSGYTF. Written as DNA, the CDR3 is TGCGCCAGCAGTTTTGGACAGGGCTCTGGCTACACCTTC.

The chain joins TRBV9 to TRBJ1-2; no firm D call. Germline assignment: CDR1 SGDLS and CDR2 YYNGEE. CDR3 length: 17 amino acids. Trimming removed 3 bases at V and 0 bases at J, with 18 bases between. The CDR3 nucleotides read TGTGCCAGCAGCGGGGGAGCCACCGGAGGGACTAACTATGGCTACACCTTC. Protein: CASSGGATGGTNYGYTF.

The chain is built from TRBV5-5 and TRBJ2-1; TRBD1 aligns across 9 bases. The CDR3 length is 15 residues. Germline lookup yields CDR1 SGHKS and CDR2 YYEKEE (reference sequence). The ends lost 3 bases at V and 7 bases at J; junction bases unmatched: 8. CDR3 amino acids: CASSSPDRGKNEQFF. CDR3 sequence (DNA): TGTGCCAGCAGCTCCCCGGACAGGGGAAAGAATGAGCAGTTCTTC.

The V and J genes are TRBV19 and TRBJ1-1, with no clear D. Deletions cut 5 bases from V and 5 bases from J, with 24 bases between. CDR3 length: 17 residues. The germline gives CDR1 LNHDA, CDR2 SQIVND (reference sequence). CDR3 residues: CASSFILRPGVRTEAFF. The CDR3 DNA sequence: TGTGCCAGTAGTTTCATCCTCAGACCCGGGGTTCGAACTGAAGCTTTCTTT.

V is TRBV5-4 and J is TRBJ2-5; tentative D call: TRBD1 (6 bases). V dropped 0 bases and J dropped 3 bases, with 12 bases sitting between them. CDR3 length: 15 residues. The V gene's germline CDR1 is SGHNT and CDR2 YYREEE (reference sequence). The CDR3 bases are TGTGCCAGCAGCTTGGTCCAACAGGGAAAAGAGACCCAGTACTTC. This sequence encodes CASSLVQQGKETQYF.

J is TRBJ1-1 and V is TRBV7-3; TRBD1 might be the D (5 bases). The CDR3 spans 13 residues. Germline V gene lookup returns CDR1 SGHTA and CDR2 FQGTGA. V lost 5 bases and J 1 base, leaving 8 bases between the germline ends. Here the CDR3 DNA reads TGTGCCAGCAGCCCACAGGCGAACACTGAAGCTTTCTTT. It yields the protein CASSPQANTEAFF.

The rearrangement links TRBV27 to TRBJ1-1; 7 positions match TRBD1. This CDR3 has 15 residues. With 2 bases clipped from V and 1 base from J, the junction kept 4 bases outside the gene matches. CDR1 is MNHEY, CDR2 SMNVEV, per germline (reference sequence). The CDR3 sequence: CASSLRRQGNTEAFF. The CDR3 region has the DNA TGTGCCAGCAGTTTACGCCGACAGGGGAACACTGAAGCTTTCTTT.

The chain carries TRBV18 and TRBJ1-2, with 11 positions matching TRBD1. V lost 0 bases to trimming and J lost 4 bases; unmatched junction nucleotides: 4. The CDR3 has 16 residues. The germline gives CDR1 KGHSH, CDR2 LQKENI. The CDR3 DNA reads TGTGCCAGCTCACCACCGCCGGGACAGGGGGTCTATGGCTACACCTTC. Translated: CASSPPPGQGVYGYTF.

The CDR3 bases are TGTGCCAGTAGTGCCAGGGCCTACGAGCAGTACTTC. The encoded protein is CASSARAYEQYF. The V gene is TRBV19, the J gene TRBJ2-7; maybe TRBD1 (5 bases). V was shortened by 5 bases and J by 2 bases, with 7 bases between the two germline ends. This CDR3 has 12 residues. The germline V gene has CDR1 LNHDA and CDR2 SQIVND (reference sequence).

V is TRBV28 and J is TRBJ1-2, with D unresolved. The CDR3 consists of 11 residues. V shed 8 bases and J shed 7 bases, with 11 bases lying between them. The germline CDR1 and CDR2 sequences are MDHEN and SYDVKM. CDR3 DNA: TGTGCCAGCCGAATGCGGTTTGGCTACACCTTC. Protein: CASRMRFGYTF.

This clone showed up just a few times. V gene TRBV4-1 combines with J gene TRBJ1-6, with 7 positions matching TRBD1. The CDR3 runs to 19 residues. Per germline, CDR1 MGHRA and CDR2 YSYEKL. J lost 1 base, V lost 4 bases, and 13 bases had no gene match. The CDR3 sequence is CASSLTGMKATSYNSPLHF. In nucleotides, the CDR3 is TGCGCCAGCAGCCTGACAGGGATGAAGGCTACGTCCTATAATTCACCCCTCCACTTT.

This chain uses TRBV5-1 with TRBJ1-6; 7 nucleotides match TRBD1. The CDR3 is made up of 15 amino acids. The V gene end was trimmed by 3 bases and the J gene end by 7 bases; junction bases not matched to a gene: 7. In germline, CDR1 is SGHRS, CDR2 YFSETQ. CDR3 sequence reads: CASSSPETGNSPLHF. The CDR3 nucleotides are TGCGCCAGCAGCTCGCCCGAGACAGGGAATTCACCCCTCCACTTT.

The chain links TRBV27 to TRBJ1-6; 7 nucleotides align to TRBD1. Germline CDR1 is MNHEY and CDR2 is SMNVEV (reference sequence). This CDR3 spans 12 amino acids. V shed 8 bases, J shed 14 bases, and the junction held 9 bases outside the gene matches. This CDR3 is CASGQGDGSLHF. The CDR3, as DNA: TGTGCCAGCGGTCAGGGGGACGGATCCCTCCACTTT.

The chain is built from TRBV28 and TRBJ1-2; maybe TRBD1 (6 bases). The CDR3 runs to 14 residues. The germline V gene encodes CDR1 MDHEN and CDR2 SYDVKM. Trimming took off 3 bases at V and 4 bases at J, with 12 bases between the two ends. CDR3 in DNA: TGTGCCAGCAGTTTCCAGGGGTGGGGCTATGGCTACACCTTC. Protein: CASSFQGWGYGYTF.

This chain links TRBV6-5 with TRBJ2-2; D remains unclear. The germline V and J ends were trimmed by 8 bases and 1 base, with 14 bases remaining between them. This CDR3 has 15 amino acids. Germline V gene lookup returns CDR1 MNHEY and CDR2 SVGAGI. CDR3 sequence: CASENGHGNTGELFF. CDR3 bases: TGTGCCAGCGAGAATGGGCATGGGAACACCGGGGAGCTGTTTTTT.